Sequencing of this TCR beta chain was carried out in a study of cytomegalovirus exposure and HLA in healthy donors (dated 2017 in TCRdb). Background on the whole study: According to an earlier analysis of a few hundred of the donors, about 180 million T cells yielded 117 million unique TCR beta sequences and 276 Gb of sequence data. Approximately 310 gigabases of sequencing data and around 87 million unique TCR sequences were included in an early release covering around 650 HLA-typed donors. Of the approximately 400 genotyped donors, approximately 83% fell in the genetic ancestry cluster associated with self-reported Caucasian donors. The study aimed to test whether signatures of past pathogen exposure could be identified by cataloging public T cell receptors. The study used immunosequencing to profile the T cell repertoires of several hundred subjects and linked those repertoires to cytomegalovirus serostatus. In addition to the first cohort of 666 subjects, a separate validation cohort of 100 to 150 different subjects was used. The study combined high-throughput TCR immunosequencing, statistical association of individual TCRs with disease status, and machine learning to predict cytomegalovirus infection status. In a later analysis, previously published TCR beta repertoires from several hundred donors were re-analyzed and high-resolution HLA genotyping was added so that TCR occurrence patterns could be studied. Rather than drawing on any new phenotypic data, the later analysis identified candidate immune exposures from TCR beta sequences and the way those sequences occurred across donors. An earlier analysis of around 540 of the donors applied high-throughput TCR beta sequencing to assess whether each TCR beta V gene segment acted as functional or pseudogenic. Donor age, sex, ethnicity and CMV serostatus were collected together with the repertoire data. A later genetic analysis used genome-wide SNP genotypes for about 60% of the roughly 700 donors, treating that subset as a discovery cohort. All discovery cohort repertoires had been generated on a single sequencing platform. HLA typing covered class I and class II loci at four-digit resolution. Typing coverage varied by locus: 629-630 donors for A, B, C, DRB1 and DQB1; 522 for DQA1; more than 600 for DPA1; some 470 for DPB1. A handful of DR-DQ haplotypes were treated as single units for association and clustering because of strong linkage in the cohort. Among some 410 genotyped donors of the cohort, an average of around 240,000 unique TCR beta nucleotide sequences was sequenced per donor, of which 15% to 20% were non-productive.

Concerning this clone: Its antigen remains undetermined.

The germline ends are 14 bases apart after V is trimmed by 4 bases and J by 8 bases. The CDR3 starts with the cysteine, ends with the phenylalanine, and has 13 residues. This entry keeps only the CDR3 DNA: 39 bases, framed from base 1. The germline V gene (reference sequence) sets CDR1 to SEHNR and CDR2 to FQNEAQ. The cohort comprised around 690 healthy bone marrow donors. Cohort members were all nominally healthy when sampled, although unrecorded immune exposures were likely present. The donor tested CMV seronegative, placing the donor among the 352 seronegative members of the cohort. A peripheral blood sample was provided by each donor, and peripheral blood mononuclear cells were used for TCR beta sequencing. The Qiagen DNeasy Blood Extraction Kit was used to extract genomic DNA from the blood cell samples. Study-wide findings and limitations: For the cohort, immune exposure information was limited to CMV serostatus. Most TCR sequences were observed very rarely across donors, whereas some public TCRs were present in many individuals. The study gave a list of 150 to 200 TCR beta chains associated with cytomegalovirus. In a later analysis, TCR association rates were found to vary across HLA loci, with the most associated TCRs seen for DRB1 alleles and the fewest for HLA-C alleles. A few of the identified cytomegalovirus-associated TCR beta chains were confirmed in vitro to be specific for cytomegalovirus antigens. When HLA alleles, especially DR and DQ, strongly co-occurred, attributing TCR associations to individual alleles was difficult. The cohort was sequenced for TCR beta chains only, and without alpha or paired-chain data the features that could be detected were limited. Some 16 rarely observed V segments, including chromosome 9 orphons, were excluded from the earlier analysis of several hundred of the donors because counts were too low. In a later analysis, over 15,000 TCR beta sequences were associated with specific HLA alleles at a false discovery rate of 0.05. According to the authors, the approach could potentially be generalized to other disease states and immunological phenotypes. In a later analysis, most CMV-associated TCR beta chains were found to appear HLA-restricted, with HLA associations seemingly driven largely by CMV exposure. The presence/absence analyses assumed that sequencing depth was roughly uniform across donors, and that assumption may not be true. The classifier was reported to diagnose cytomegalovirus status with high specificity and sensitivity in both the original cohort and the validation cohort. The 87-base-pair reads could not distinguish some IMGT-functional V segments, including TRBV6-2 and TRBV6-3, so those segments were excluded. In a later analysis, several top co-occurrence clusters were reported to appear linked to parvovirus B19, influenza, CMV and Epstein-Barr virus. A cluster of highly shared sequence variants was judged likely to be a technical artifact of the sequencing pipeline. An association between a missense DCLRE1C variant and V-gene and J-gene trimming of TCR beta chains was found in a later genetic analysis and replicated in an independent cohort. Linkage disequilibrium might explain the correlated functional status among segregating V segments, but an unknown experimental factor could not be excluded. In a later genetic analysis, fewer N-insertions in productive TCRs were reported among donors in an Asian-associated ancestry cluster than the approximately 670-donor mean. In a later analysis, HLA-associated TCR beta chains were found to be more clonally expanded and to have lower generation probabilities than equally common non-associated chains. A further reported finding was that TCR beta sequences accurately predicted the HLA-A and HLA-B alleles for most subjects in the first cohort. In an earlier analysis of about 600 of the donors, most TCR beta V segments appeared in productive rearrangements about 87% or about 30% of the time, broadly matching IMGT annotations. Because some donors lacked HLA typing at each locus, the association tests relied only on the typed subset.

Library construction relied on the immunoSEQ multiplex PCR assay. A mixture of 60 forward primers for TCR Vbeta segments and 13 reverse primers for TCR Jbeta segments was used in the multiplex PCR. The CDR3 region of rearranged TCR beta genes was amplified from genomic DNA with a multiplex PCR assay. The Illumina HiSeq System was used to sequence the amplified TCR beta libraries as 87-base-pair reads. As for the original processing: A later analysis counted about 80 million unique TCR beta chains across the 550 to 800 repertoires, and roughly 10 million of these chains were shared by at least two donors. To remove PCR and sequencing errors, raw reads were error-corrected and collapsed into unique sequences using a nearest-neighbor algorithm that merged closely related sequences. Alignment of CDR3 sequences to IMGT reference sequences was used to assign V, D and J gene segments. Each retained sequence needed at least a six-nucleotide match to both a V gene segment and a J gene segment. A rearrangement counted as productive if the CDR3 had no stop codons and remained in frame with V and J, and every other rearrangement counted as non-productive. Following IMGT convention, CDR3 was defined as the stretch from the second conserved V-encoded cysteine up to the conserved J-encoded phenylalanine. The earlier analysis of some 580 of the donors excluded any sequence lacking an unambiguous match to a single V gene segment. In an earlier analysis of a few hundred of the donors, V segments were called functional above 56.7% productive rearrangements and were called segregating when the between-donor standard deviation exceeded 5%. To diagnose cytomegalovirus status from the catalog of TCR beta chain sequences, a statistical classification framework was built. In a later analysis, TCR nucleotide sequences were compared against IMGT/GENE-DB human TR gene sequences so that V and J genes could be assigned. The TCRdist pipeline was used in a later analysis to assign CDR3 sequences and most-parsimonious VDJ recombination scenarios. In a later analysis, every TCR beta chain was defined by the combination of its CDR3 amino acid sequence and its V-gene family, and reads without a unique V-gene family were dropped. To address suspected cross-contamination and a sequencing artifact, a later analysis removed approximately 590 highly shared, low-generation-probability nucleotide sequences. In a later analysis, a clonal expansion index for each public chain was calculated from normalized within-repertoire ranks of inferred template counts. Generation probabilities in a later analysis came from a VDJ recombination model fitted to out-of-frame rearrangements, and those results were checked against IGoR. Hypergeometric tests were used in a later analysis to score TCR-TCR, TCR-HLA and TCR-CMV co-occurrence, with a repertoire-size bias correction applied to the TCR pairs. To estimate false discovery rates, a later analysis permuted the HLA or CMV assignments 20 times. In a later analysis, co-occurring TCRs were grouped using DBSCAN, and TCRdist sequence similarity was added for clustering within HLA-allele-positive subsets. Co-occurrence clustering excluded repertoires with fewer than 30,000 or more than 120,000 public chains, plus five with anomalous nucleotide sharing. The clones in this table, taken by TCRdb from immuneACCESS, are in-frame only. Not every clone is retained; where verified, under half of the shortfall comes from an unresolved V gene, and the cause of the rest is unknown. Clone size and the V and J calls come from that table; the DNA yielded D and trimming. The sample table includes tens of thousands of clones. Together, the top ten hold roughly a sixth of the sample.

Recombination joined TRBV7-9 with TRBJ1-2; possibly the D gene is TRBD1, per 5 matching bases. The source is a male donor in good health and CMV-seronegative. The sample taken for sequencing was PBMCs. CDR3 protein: CASSSPSGFGYTF. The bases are TGTGCCAGCAGCTCCCCGTCAGGGTTCGGCTACACCTTC.